This TCR beta chain comes out of a study of Ad26.COV2.S vaccination and SARS-CoV-2 variants. Study-level background: A participant enrolled in the COV1001 Ad26.COV2.S trial arm provided the sample. Doses of Ad26.COV2.S were injected into muscle once or twice, 56 days apart.

Overall study findings and caveats: Breadth of non-spike TCRs did not differ between vaccinees and placebo recipients.

In regard to this clone: Its antigen is unidentified.

The assay was immunoSEQ multiplex PCR, and TCRdb's table has in-frame clones only and misses some. The repertoire holds about 420,000 clones, with approximately 88% as singletons. Looked up from germline, CDR1 is LNHDA and CDR2 is SQIVND (reference sequence). The CDR3 totals 14 residues. With 5 bases removed from V and 3 bases from J, the gap between germline ends came to 14 bases. The treatment is: around 19 received Ad26.COV2.S at low or high dose, single or two shots; 5 received placebo; per-sample allocation not given. Sample collection was performed on day 63 after the first vaccine or placebo injection.

The input for sequencing was peripheral blood, taken in a trial of Ad26.COV2.S vaccine versus placebo. The TCR originated in a person aged 18-65 years who received the Ad26.COV2.S COVID-19 vaccine or a placebo. V is TRBV19 and J is TRBJ2-7; D is uncertain. The CDR3 bases are TGTGCCAGTAGTTTCCCCGGGCCCAACTACGAGCAGTACTTC. Protein sequence: CASSFPGPNYEQYF.